One sample yielded the 15 T cell receptor beta chains listed below, sequenced in a study of siplizumab effects on memory and regulatory T cells. TCRdb's table, derived via immunoSEQ multiplex PCR, lists solely in-frame clones and lacks some. The table shows about 87,000 clones, with about 94% occurring only once. The sequencing sample was made of non-Treg CD4+ T cells sorted from blood. Receptors were obtained from a human donor in good health.

V usage is TRBV2 and J usage is TRBJ1-6; unclear D gene. V shed 1 base and J shed 10 bases, with 2 bases lying between them. CDR1 is SNHLY and CDR2 is FYNNEI in the germline V gene. There are 11 residues in the CDR3. The CDR3 region has the DNA TGTGCCAGCAGTGAAGGGTCACCCCTCCACTTT. Translated: CASSEGSPLHF. The whole variable domain, remainder taken from reference TRBV2 and TRBJ1-6, is EPEVTQTPSHQVTQMGQEVILRCVPISNHLYFYWYRQILGQKVEFLVSFYNNEISEKSEIFDDQFSVERPDGSNFTLKIRSTKLEDSAMYFCASSEGSPLHFGNGTRLTVT.

V and J are TRBV6-5 and TRBJ2-7; unclear D gene. CDR3 length: 13 amino acids. Between the trimmed V and J ends, which lost 2 bases and 3 bases, there was a span of 8 bases. The germline V gene has CDR1 MNHEY and CDR2 SVGAGI. Here the CDR3 reads CASSYKVFYEQYF. CDR3 nucleotides: TGTGCCAGCAGTTACAAGGTTTTCTACGAGCAGTACTTC.

The chain carries TRBV5-5 and TRBJ1-5; 7 bases line up with TRBD1. The length of the CDR3 is 14 residues. The V gene end was trimmed by 4 bases and the J gene end by 6 bases; junction bases not matched to a gene: 7. CDR1 is SGHKS and CDR2 is YYEKEE in the germline V gene (reference sequence). The CDR3 here is CASSTGQTGQPQHF. The CDR3 bases are TGTGCCAGCAGCACGGGACAGACGGGTCAGCCCCAGCATTTT.

The chain couples TRBV5-4 to TRBJ2-4; no definite D call. Between the trimmed V and J ends, which lost 1 base and 0 bases, there was a span of 14 bases. Germline assignment: CDR1 SGHNT and CDR2 YYREEE (reference sequence). The CDR3 extends over 17 amino acids. CDR3 nucleotides: TGTGCCAGCAGCTTGAGTCCGGATCTCCGAGCCAAAAACATTCAGTACTTC. It is translated as CASSLSPDLRAKNIQYF.

The chain combines TRBV5-4 with TRBJ2-7; 8 bases fit TRBD1. Per the germline V gene, CDR1 is SGHNT and CDR2 is YYREEE (reference sequence). The CDR3 totals 15 residues. V lost 4 bases to trimming and J lost 0 bases; unmatched junction nucleotides: 6. The CDR3 loop reads CASSRGTGGSYEQYF. CDR3 bases: TGTGCCAGCAGCCGCGGGACAGGCGGCTCCTACGAGCAGTACTTC.

The rearrangement links TRBV7-3 to TRBJ2-2; tentative D call: TRBD1 (5 bases). CDR1 and CDR2 from the germline V gene are SGHTA and FQGTGA. The V and J ends lost 5 bases and 1 base respectively, with 11 bases between them. The CDR3 is made up of 15 amino acids. The CDR3, as DNA: TGTGCCAGCAGCCCACTCGGACAGAACACCGGGGAGCTGTTTTTT. This gives the protein CASSPLGQNTGELFF.

The gene calls are TRBV7-9 and TRBJ1-5; TRBD1 is a possible D gene (5 bases). V was shortened by 4 bases and J by 8 bases, with 21 bases between the two germline ends. This CDR3 comprises 16 residues. The germline gives CDR1 SEHNR, CDR2 FQNEAQ (reference sequence). The CDR3 DNA reads as TGTGCCAGCAGCTCCGAGGGCGGGCCAGGGTCAGAGCCCCAGCATTTT. Protein: CASSSEGGPGSEPQHF.

The chain is built from TRBV9 and TRBJ2-1; 10 positions match TRBD2. CDR3 size: 16 residues. Losses at the gene ends were 4 bases for V and 7 bases for J; bases not matched to a gene: 11. The V gene's germline CDR1 is SGDLS and CDR2 YYNGEE. CDR3 loop: CASSTSGRALGNEQFF. For the CDR3, the DNA is TGTGCCAGCAGCACGAGCGGGAGGGCCCTCGGGAATGAGCAGTTCTTC.

The V call is TRBV6-1, the J call TRBJ1-6; D is uncertain. Germline V gene data show CDR1 as MNHNS and CDR2 as SASEGT. The CDR3 loop spans 12 amino acids. Trimming removed 5 bases from V and 7 bases from J, with 6 bases in between. CDR3 DNA sequence: TGTGCCAGCAGTTATCGGAATTCACCCCTCCACTTT. Translated, it gives CASSYRNSPLHF.

CDR3 in amino acids: CASSPQGTYNSPLHF. The CDR3 DNA reads as TGTGCCAGCTCACCCCAGGGTACCTATAATTCACCCCTCCACTTT. The chain joins TRBV18 to TRBJ1-6; a possible D gene is TRBD1 (5 bases). CDR3 length: 15 residues. Trimming cost V 3 bases and J 2 bases, with 8 bases left between them. Germline CDR1 and CDR2: KGHSH and LQKENI.

The chain uses TRBV9 and TRBJ2-5; D not resolved. V dropped 4 bases and J dropped 2 bases, with 15 bases sitting between them. The CDR3 sequence is 15 residues long. Looked up from germline, CDR1 is SGDLS and CDR2 is YYNGEE. The CDR3 region has the DNA TGTGCCAGCAGCCCCCAAGCCTGGTCACAAGAGACCCAGTACTTC. It codes for CASSPQAWSQETQYF.

The genes are TRBV9 and TRBJ2-7; D could derive from TRBD1 or TRBD2 (5 bases each). The CDR3 contains 14 residues. Trimming cost V 0 bases and J 3 bases, with 10 bases left between them. Germline V gene data show CDR1 as SGDLS and CDR2 as YYNGEE. The CDR3 DNA reads as TGTGCCAGCAGCGTAGGTGGGGCGGGCTACGAGCAGTACTTC. It is translated as CASSVGGAGYEQYF.

V usage is TRBV13 and J usage is TRBJ2-3, with 10 bases identical to TRBD2. V was clipped by 5 bases and J by 3 bases; unmatched bases: 8. This CDR3 comprises 16 residues. Germline-derived CDR1 and CDR2 are PRHDT and FYEKMQ (reference sequence). As DNA, the CDR3 is TGTGCCAGCAGCGGAGGGCCTAGCGGGAGTACAGATACGCAGTATTTT. It translates to CASSGGPSGSTDTQYF.

The chain employs TRBV5-1 and TRBJ2-5, with D hard to call. Trimming took off 0 bases at V and 2 bases at J, with 8 bases between the two ends. The length of the CDR3 is 14 residues. Germline V gene data show CDR1 as SGHRS and CDR2 as YFSETQ. CDR3 protein: CASSLGLPQETQYF. The DNA of the CDR3 is TGCGCCAGCAGCTTGGGACTCCCGCAAGAGACCCAGTACTTC.

The rearrangement joins TRBV19 to TRBJ2-7; D gene unclear. V was shortened by 3 bases and J by 5 bases, with 17 bases between the two germline ends. The CDR3 covers 15 residues. Germline V gives CDR1 LNHDA, CDR2 SQIVND (reference sequence). The chain's CDR3 is CASSILRAAVNEQYF. CDR3 DNA: TGTGCCAGTAGTATTCTCCGGGCCGCGGTTAACGAGCAGTACTTC.